This TCR beta chain was recorded in a study of T cells in Graves' hyperthyroidism and ophthalmopathy. Whole-study context: Peripheral blood sampling occurred at initial diagnosis, before any treatment.

RNA transcripts served as the template for amplifying TCR beta CDR3 regions. TCR CDR3 regions were first amplified by RT-PCR with HTBI primers. Each CDR3 protein gets one entry after TCRdb re-called the multiplex PCR reads with MiXCR. Of 500,000 to 700,000 distinct CDR3 sequences in the sample, around 17% were seen once. This clonotype was found a few times. The antigen remains unidentified. General study points: Among clonotypes expanded in thyroid above 0.001, most were also found in blood.

Clinicians diagnosed patients from clinical symptoms, serum thyroxine and TRAb, thyroid ultrasound and orbital computed tomography. The V gene lost 0 bases and the J gene lost 6 bases, with 13 bases spanning the gap. The CDR3 extends over 14 amino acids. Germline-derived CDR1 and CDR2 are DFQATT and SNEGSKA (reference sequence). The sequencing sample was made of blood. The sequence derives from a woman in her late teens or twenties with Graves' hyperthyroidism. The chain recombines TRBV20-1 with TRBJ2-3; tentative D call: TRBD2 (5 bases). CDR3 sequence (DNA): TGCAGTGCTAGAGATGAGGGAGTGGGCGATACGCAGTATTTT. As protein: CSARDEGVGDTQYF.